The 24 T cell receptor beta chains listed next were all sequenced from one sample in a study of blood T cells in healthy people across ages. The authors ran a second PCR of roughly 6 to 11 cycles using a sample-barcoded 5' primer and a J-beta primer mix. One entry per CDR3 protein, called by TCRdb with MiXCR from the 5' RACE reads. The sample shows around 940,000 distinct CDR3 sequences, about 53% of them seen only once. What was sequenced was blood. The receptors were gathered from an older woman in good health.

This clonotype was seen more than once but under ten times. V and J are TRBV9 and TRBJ2-5; TRBD2 might be the D (6 bases). This CDR3 has 13 amino acids. V lost 4 bases to trimming and J lost 3 bases, with 10 bases between them. Germline V gene data show CDR1 as SGDLS and CDR2 as YYNGEE. The CDR3 nucleotides are TGTGCCAGCAGCCGTTGGGAGGAAGAGACCCAGTACTTC. Encoded protein: CASSRWEEETQYF.

This clonotype appeared many times. At one end, the junction sequence differs from germline, possibly due to a read error. Here the CDR3 reads CSVKEGLEGYTF. CDR3 coding DNA: TGCAGCGTTAAAGAGGGCCTTGAGGGCTACACCTTC. J is TRBJ1-2 and V is TRBV29-1, with no clear D. Germline V gene sequence: CDR1 SQVTM, CDR2 ANQGSEA. The CDR3 extends over 12 amino acids.

This chain joins TRBV29-1 and TRBJ2-2, with D possibly called TRBD1 or TRBD2 (5 bases each). The CDR3 has 12 residues. With 4 bases removed from V and 4 bases from J, the gap between germline ends came to 7 bases. CDR1 is SQVTM and CDR2 is ANQGSEA in the germline V gene. This CDR3 reads CSVGGTTGELFF. CDR3 bases: TGCAGCGTTGGAGGGACCACCGGGGAGCTGTTTTTT.

This clonotype was found a few times. The chain joins TRBV27 to TRBJ2-4, with TRBD2 matching 9 bases. Near its end, the DNA agrees better with TRBJ2-7, so the J call may be wrong. Germline-derived CDR1 and CDR2 are MNHEY and SMNVEV (reference sequence). The length of the CDR3 is 14 residues. CDR3 nucleotide sequence: TGTGCCAGCAGCCTTAGCGGGAGTCTGGACGAGCAGTACTTC. Translating it yields CASSLSGSLDEQYF.

The chain recombines TRBV3-1 with TRBJ2-7; 9 nucleotides line up with TRBD1. From germline, CDR1 is LGHDT and CDR2 YNNKEL (reference sequence). With V trimmed by 8 bases and J by 6 bases, 8 bases remained unmatched. The CDR3 loop spans 13 amino acids. In DNA, the CDR3 is TGTGCCAGCGAGGCGGACAGGGGAGCCGAGCAGTACTTC. It specifies CASEADRGAEQYF.

This clonotype was seen a few times. The CDR3 spells CAISPVQTDTQYF. The CDR3 region has the DNA TGTGCCATCAGCCCAGTTCAAACAGATACGCAGTATTTT. J is TRBJ2-3 and V is TRBV10-3; D is ambiguous. This CDR3 comprises 13 residues. Trimming pared 6 bases from V and 3 bases from J, leaving 10 bases between. Looked up from germline, CDR1 is ENHRY and CDR2 is SYGVKD.

This clonotype was seen only a few times. J is TRBJ2-6 and V is TRBV7-9; D is ambiguous. Germline CDR1 is SEHNR and CDR2 is FQNEAQ (reference sequence). The ends were cut back, 2 bases at V and 0 bases at J, with 5 bases in the middle. The CDR3 covers 15 residues. CDR3 region: CASSLFASGANVLTF. The CDR3 DNA reads as TGTGCCAGCAGCTTATTCGCCTCTGGGGCCAACGTCCTGACTTTC.

This clonotype was detected only a few times. This chain connects TRBV4-3 to TRBJ2-1; 10 bases map to TRBD2. Looked up from germline, CDR1 is LGHNA and CDR2 is YSLEER. V was clipped by 3 bases and J by 2 bases; unmatched bases: 7. The length of the CDR3 is 17 residues. The CDR3 loop is CASSQDRTSGTYNEQFF. The CDR3 nucleotides are TGCGCCAGCAGCCAGGACCGAACTAGCGGGACCTACAATGAGCAGTTCTTC.

This clonotype was recorded a few times. This rearrangement joins TRBV5-1 to TRBJ2-1, with 8 bases that match TRBD1. From germline, CDR1 is SGHRS and CDR2 YFSETQ. Losses at the gene ends were 2 bases for V and 3 bases for J; bases not matched to a gene: 4. The CDR3 runs 15 residues. The CDR3 nucleotides read TGCGCCAGCAGCTTTCAGGGGGCCAACTACAATGAGCAGTTCTTC. This gives the protein CASSFQGANYNEQFF. Complete variable domain (other parts from reference TRBV5-1 and TRBJ2-1): KAGVTQTPRYLIKTRGQQVTLSCSPISGHRSVSWYQQTPGQGLQFLFEYFSETQRNKGNFPGRFSGRQFSNSRSEMNVSTLELGDSALYLCASSFQGANYNEQFFGPGTRLTVL.

This clonotype has just one count. J is TRBJ2-1 and V is TRBV5-1; a weak D match, TRBD1 (8 bases). Per germline, CDR1 SGHRS and CDR2 YFSETQ. The V gene lost 2 bases and the J gene lost 10 bases, with 22 bases spanning the gap. The CDR3 totals 16 residues. The chain's CDR3 is CASSLTGGGQELEQFF. The CDR3 DNA sequence: TGCGCCAGCAGCTTAACAGGGGGGGGGCAAGAACTCGAGCAGTTCTTC.

This clonotype appeared a few times. The chain uses TRBV20-1 and TRBJ2-5; tentative D call: TRBD1 (8 bases). The CDR3 length is 17 residues. Between the trimmed V and J ends, which lost 5 bases and 4 bases, there was a span of 26 bases. From germline, CDR1 is DFQATT and CDR2 SNEGSKA (reference sequence). CDR3 in DNA: TGCAGTGCTGGGGGGGAGCGACAGGGGATTTATCTAGAGACCCAGTACTTC. It codes for CSAGGERQGIYLETQYF.

For this clonotype: The junction shows a germline mismatch at one end, possibly a read error. V usage is TRBV20-1 and J usage is TRBJ2-7; TRBD2 is a possible D gene (5 bases). This CDR3 is 14 amino acids long. CDR1 and CDR2 from the germline V gene are DFQATT and SNEGSKA (reference sequence). The CDR3 nucleotides are TGCAGTGCTGGAGATCTGAGGGACTCCTACGAGCAGTACTTC. Protein: CSAGDLRDSYEQYF.

This clonotype was detected only a few times. J is TRBJ2-3 and V is TRBV6-5; D gene ambiguous. The CDR3 covers 13 residues. Germline V gene lookup returns CDR1 MNHEY and CDR2 SVGAGI. Trimming cost V 7 bases and J 2 bases, with 10 bases left between them. The CDR3 bases are TGTGCCAGCACCCGTGAGGACACAGATACGCAGTATTTT. This translates into CASTREDTDTQYF.

This clonotype appeared a single time. This chain links TRBV29-1 with TRBJ2-6; D may be TRBD2 (5 bases). The CDR3 has 15 amino acids. Looked up from germline, CDR1 is SQVTM and CDR2 is ANQGSEA. The germline V and J ends were trimmed by 7 bases and 0 bases, with 13 bases remaining between them. The CDR3, as DNA: TGCAGCGCCCTGTCTCGGGACTCTGGGGCCAACGTCCTGACTTTC. It encodes CSALSRDSGANVLTF. The full variable domain, with the rest looked up from reference TRBV29-1 and TRBJ2-6, is SAVISQKPSRDICQRGTSLTIQCQVDSQVTMMFWYRQQPGQSLTLIATANQGSEATYESGFVIDKFPISRPNLTFSTLTVSNMSPEDSSIYLCSALSRDSGANVLTFGAGSRLTVL.

There are a few counts of this clonotype. V gene TRBV29-1 combines with J gene TRBJ2-1; perhaps TRBD2 as D (6 bases). The CDR3 loop spans 13 amino acids. The germline CDR1 and CDR2 sequences are SQVTM and ANQGSEA. Trimming took off 6 bases at V and 0 bases at J, with 9 bases between the two ends. Written as DNA, the CDR3 is TGCAGCGTAGACGGGAGCTCCTACAATGAGCAGTTCTTC. Translated: CSVDGSSYNEQFF.

This clonotype came up many times. This chain links TRBV6-1 with TRBJ2-5; 10 bases are a match to TRBD2. CDR3 length: 14 residues. In germline, CDR1 is MNHNS, CDR2 SASEGT. With 7 bases clipped from V and 5 bases from J, the junction kept 7 bases outside the gene matches. CDR3 amino acids: CASILTSGAETQYF. In nucleotides, the CDR3 is TGTGCCAGCATTCTCACTAGCGGGGCGGAGACCCAGTACTTC.

The J gene is TRBJ2-7, the V gene TRBV4-1; D is possibly TRBD1 or TRBD2 (5 bases each). The DNA end favors TRBJ2-5, so the J call may be wrong. The CDR3 has 15 residues. Germline V gene lookup returns CDR1 MGHRA and CDR2 YSYEKL. The CDR3 nucleotides read TGCGCCAGCAGCCAAGATGAAGGGACGGAAGAGACCCAGTACTTC. Translating gives CASSQDEGTEETQYF.

This clonotype was counted a few times. V and J are TRBV4-1 and TRBJ2-6, with 7 bases aligning to TRBD1. J gave up 0 bases and V 5 bases, and 4 bases lay outside the gene matches. The CDR3 consists of 16 residues. Germline values: CDR1 MGHRA, CDR2 YSYEKL. In DNA form, the CDR3 reads TGCGCCAGCAGCGGCAGGGGGTTCTCTGGGGCCAACGTCCTGACTTTC. Translated: CASSGRGFSGANVLTF.

For this clonotype: A much larger clone sits a single nucleotide away, making a read error possible. The chain links TRBV15 to TRBJ2-7; D may correspond to TRBD1 or TRBD2 (5 bases each). Trimming left V 0 bases short and J 0 bases short, with 6 bases between. The CDR3 is 14 amino acids. Germline V gene lookup returns CDR1 LNHNV and CDR2 YYDKDF (reference sequence). CDR3 DNA sequence: TGTGCCACCAGCAGAGACGGGGCCTCCTACGAGCAGTACTTC. This encodes CATSRDGASYEQYF.

This clonotype was detected ten times or more. The chain couples TRBV29-1 to TRBJ2-1, with 9 bases that match TRBD2. With 7 bases clipped from V and 8 bases from J, the junction kept 6 bases outside the gene matches. The germline V gene has CDR1 SQVTM and CDR2 ANQGSEA. CDR3 length: 12 residues. The CDR3 spells CSAGLARDEQFF. The CDR3 region has the DNA TGCAGCGCGGGACTAGCTAGGGATGAGCAGTTCTTC.

The chain links TRBV20-1 to TRBJ2-1, with 11 bases matching TRBD2. The CDR3 has 15 amino acids. V dropped 6 bases and J dropped 3; count of bases not matched to a gene: 7. Germline CDR1 reads DFQATT; CDR2 reads SNEGSKA (reference sequence). The CDR3 spells CSAPTSGAFYNEQFF. The CDR3 DNA is TGCAGTGCACCGACTAGCGGGGCATTCTACAATGAGCAGTTCTTC.

This sequence joins TRBV28 and TRBJ2-1; the D is unclear. CDR1 and CDR2 from the germline V gene are MDHEN and SYDVKM. CDR3 length: 13 residues. Between the trimmed V and J ends, which lost 5 bases and 12 bases, there was a span of 17 bases. The CDR3 DNA is TGTGCCAGCAGTGATAGTCTGAGGCCCGGGCAGTTCTTC. The encoded protein is CASSDSLRPGQFF.

In this sample, this clonotype turned up once. The chain is built from TRBV7-2 and TRBJ1-6; 9 bases align to TRBD1. The trim removed 5 bases at V and 7 bases at J, leaving 6 bases unmatched. Germline assignment: CDR1 SGHTA and CDR2 FQGNSA. The CDR3 is 15 amino acids. The CDR3 region has the DNA TGTGCCAGCAGCCAAACCGGGACAGGGAATTCACCCCTCCACTTT. Translation: CASSQTGTGNSPLHF.

V is TRBV5-1 and J is TRBJ1-1, with D hard to call. This CDR3 spans 14 amino acids. Trimming took 1 base from V and 3 from J, leaving 10 bases between them. The germline V gene has CDR1 SGHRS and CDR2 YFSETQ. This chain's CDR3 is CASSLTIEDTEAFF. The CDR3 DNA reads TGCGCCAGCAGCTTGACGATAGAGGACACTGAAGCTTTCTTT. The full variable domain, with the rest looked up from reference TRBV5-1 and TRBJ1-1, is KAGVTQTPRYLIKTRGQQVTLSCSPISGHRSVSWYQQTPGQGLQFLFEYFSETQRNKGNFPGRFSGRQFSNSRSEMNVSTLELGDSALYLCASSLTIEDTEAFFGQGTRLTVV.